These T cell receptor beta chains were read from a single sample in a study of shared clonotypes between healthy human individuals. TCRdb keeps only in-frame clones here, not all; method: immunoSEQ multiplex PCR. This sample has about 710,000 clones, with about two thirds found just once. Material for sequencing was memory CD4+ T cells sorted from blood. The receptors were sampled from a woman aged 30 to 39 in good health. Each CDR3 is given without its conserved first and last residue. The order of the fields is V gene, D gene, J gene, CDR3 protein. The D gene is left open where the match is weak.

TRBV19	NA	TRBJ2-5	ASRPTDGKTQY
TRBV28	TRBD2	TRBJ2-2	ASSNWGGAPNTGELF
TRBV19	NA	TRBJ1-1	ASSTGQMNTEAF
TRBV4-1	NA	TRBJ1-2	ASSYRDTDGYT
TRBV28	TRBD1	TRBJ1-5	ASRTTGGNQPQH
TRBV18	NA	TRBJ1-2	ASSPDLDSYT
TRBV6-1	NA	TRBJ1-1	ASSSEATYTEAF
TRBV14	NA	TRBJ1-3	ASSVGGRGGNTIY
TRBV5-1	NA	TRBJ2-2	ASSNSHTGELF
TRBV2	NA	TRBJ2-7	ASSRANYEQY
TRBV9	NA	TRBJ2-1	ASSVATDYNEQF
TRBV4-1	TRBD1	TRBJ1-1	ASSQEVQGGAEAF
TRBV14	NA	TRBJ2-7	ASSQGPKQD
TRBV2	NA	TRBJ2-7	ASSIRYEQY
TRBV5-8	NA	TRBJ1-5	ASSPGQYSNQPQH
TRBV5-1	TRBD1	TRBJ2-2	ASSLARDRGGPITGELF
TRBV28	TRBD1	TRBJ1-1	ASSSRTGGNTEAF
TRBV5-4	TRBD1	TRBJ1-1	ASSPLDRAKAF
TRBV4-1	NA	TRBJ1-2	ASSQGFQAYGYT
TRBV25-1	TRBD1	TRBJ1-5	ASSDSHLGTANQPQH
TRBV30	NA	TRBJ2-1	AWSLIPAGYNEQF
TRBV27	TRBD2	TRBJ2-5	ASSLFWAGGSQQETQY
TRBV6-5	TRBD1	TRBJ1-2	ASRAGQGNYGYT
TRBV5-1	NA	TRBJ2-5	ASSWNFGDLQETQY
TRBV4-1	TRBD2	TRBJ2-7	ASSQATGASGSRRTYEQY
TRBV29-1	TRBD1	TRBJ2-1	SVDLTGTGAYNEQF
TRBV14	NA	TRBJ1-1	ASSSQVRDTEAF
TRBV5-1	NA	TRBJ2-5	ASSLAGREAETQY
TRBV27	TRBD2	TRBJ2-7	ASSLQREYHEQY
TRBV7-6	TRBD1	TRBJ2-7	ASSGTGAYEQY
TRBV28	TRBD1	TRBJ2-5	ASSLWADREKTQY
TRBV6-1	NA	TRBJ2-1	ATLGYNEQF
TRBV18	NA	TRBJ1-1	ASSRGRPTEAF
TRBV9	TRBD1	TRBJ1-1	ASSGGDSSAF
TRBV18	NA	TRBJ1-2	ASSPENSYGYT
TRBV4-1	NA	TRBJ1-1	ASRQNTEAF
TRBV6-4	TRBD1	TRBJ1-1	ASSSTGVTEAF
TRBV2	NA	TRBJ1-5	AGSDGNNQPQH
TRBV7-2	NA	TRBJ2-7	ASSSNVLVPIEQY
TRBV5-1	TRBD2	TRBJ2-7	ASSETSGIYEQY
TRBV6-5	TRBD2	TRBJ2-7	ASSPAGDGNEQY
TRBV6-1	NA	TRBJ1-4	ASSDLARREKLF
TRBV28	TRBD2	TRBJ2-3	ASSSIAGGDTDTQY
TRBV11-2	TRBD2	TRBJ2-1	ASSLGTSRRNEQF
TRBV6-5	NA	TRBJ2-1	ASSYSGLSSYNEQF
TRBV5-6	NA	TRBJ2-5	ASSIGETQY
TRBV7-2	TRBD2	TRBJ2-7	ASSLVPAGLGEQY
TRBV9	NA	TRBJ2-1	ASSVVPISNEQF
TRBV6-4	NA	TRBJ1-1	ASSPGPDTEAF
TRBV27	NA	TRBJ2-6	ASSLSEGLSSGANVLT
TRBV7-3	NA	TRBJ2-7	ASSLSTLSYEQY
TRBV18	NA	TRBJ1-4	ASSPRGNLEGEKLF
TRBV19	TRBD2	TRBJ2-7	ASSGGTSGRLYEQY
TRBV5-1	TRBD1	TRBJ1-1	ASSPRPTQGARTEAF
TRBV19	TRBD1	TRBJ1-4	ASSRGQGAEKLF
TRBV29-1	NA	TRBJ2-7	SVVLVTAVYEQY
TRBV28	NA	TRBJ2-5	ASSLGSAGWAFQY
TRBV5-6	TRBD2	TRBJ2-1	ASSQGLTYNEQF